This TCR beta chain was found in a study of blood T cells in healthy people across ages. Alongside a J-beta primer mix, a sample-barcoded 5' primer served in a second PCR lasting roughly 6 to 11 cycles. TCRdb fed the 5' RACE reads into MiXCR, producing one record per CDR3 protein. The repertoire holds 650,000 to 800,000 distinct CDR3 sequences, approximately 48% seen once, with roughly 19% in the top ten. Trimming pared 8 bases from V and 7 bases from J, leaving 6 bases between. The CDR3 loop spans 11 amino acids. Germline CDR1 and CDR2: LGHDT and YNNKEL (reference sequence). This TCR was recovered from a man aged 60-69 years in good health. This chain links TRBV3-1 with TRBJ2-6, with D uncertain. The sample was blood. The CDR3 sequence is CASGSANVLTF. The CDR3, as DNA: TGTGCCAGCGGCAGTGCCAACGTCCTGACTTTC. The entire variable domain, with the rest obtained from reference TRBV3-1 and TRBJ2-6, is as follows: DTAVSQTPKYLVTQMGNDKSIKCEQNLGHDTMYWYKQDSKKFLKIMFSYNNKELIINETVPNRFSPKSPDKAHLNLHINSLELGDSAVYFCASGSANVLTFGAGSRLTVL.